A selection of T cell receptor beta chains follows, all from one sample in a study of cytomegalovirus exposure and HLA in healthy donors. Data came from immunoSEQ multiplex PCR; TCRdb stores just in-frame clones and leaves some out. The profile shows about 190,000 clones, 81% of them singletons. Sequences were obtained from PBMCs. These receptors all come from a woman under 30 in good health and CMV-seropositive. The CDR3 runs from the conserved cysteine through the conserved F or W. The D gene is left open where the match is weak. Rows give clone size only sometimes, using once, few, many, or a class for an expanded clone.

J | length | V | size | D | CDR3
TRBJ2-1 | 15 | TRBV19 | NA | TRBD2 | CASIGASGGAHEQFF
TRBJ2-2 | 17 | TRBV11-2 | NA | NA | CASSFDPGRRNTGELFF
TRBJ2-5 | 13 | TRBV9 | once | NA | CASSLGQRETQYF
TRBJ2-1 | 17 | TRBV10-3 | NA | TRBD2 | CAISDPGTSGGGDEQFF
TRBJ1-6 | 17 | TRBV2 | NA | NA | CASWQTLLSSYNSPLHF
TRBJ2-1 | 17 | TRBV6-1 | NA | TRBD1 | CASSEYPGTGGYNEQFF
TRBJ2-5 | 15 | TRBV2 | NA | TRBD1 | CASQGARAGIETQYF
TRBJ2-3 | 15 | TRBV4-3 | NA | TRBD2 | CASSQERGGPDTQYF
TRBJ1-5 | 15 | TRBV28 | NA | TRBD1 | CASRPTGTGGQPQHF
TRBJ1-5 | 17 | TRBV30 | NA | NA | CAWSGGGFWHSNQPQHF
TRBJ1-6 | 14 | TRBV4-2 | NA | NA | CASSPVDGSSPLHF
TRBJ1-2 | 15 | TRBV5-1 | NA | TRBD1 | CASSLGGQGNYGYTF
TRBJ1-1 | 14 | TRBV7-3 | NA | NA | CASSPSGANTEAFF
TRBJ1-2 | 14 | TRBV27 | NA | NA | CASSLSLTGGGYTF
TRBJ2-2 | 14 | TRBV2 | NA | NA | CASRTGPNTGELFF
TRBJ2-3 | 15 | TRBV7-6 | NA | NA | CASSPSRTATDTQYF
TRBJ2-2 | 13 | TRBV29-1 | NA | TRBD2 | CSVDGGGTGELFF
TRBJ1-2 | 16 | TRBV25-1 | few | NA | CASSDFRVGHRYGYTF
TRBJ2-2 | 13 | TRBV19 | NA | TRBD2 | CATTGTRTGELFF
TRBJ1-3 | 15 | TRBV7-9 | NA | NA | CASSPPGVSGNTIYF
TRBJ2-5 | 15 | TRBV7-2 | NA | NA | CASSSSRLGRETQYF
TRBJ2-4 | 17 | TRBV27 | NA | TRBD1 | CASSLSISTTGGNIQYF
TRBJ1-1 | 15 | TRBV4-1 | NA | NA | CASSQAAGMNTEAFF
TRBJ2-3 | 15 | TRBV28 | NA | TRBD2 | CASGYSGGLRNTQYF
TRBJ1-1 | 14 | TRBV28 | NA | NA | CASRGDGRNTEAFF
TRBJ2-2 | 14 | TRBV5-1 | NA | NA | CASSAATNTGELFF
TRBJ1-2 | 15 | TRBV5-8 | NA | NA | CASSSTGLVGYGYTF
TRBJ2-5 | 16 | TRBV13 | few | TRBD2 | CASSLDPGGGFETQYF
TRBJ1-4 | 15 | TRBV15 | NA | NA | CATSSSTTRNEKLFF
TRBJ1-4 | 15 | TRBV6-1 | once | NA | CASLPPGSYNEKLFF
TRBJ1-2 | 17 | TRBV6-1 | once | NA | CASSEALWPGSNYGYTF
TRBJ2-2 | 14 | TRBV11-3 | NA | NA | CASSLEIVHGELFF
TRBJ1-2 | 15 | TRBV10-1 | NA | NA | CASIEGDSLMGGYTF
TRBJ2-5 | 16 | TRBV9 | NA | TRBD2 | CASSVVAGTGGETQYF
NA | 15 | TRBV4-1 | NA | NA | CASSQRSTGQTEQYF
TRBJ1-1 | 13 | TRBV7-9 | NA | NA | CASSLSMNTEAFF
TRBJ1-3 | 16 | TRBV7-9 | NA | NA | CASSLRGGAFGNTIYF
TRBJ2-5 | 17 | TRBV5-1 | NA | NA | CASSLIPRGGGRETQYF
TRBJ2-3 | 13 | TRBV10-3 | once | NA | CAISESQGDTQYF
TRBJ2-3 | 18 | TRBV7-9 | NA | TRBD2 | CSSSLGLGLAGPWDTQYF
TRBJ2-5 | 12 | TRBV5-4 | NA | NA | CASSGRTETQYF
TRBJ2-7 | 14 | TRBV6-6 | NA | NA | CASSYGVRGYEQYF
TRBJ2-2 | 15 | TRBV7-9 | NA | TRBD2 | CASNLAGANTGELFF
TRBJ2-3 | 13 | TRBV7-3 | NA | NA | CASSLFDSDTQYF
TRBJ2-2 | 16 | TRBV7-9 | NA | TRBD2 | CASSPLAGGLTGELFF
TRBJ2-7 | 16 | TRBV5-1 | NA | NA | CASSLFGTSNTYEQYF
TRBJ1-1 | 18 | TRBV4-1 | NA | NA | CASSQGGEIGDSGTEAFF
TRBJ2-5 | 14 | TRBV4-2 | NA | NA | CASSRDMSGETQYF
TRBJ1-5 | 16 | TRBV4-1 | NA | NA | CASSQDQRGGNQPQHF
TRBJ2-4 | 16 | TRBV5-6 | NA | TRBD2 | CASRPSDGGTKNIQYF
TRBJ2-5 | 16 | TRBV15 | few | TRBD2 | CATSRVGLAGFETQYF
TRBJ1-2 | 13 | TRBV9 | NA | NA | CASSVEGSGGYTF
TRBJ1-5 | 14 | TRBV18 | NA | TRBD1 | CASSPTTGNQPQHF
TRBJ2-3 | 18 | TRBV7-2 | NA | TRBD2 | CASSLEKLAGGHSDTQYF